Below are 4 T cell receptor beta chains sequenced from a single sample in a study of radiation and T cells in renal cell carcinoma. Regarding time point: blood 4 weeks post-SBRT, at nephrectomy. Treatment: 15 Gy SBRT to primary tumor, nephrectomy 4 weeks later. TCRdb keeps only in-frame clones here, not all; method: immunoSEQ multiplex PCR. Of 120,000 to 150,000 clones in the sample, about 86% were seen once. The sequenced sample was blood, obtained from a patient whose treatment included radiotherapy and nephrectomy. Source of these receptors: a woman aged 45-65 years with renal cell carcinoma.

V gene TRBV7-9 combines with J gene TRBJ2-5; 8 bases map to TRBD1. The V gene end was trimmed by 5 bases and the J gene end by 5 bases; junction bases not matched to a gene: 7. The CDR3 spans 14 residues. Germline loops: CDR1 SEHNR, CDR2 FQNEAQ (reference sequence). The CDR3 DNA reads TGTGCCAGCAGCCGAACAGGGGGTCGGGAGACCCAGTACTTC. This gives the protein CASSRTGGRETQYF.

This clone has only one observation. This chain links TRBV6-1 with TRBJ1-2; D gene ambiguous. The CDR3 runs 13 residues. Trimming removed 7 bases at V and 0 bases at J, with 9 bases between. Germline V CDR1 and CDR2: MNHNS, SASEGT. Here the CDR3 reads CASMLYANYGYTF. In DNA, the CDR3 is TGTGCCAGCATGCTCTACGCTAACTATGGCTACACCTTC.

The rearrangement uses TRBV5-1 and TRBJ2-2; D remains ambiguous. Trimming pared 1 base from V and 4 bases from J, leaving 11 bases between. Germline V gives CDR1 SGHRS, CDR2 YFSETQ. The CDR3 is 15 amino acids. Here the CDR3 reads CASSLNSAGTGELFF. As DNA, the CDR3 is TGCGCCAGCAGCTTGAATTCAGCTGGCACCGGGGAGCTGTTTTTT. The entire variable domain, with the rest obtained from reference TRBV5-1 and TRBJ2-2, is as follows: KAGVTQTPRYLIKTRGQQVTLSCSPISGHRSVSWYQQTPGQGLQFLFEYFSETQRNKGNFPGRFSGRQFSNSRSEMNVSTLELGDSALYLCASSLNSAGTGELFFGEGSRLTVL.

The CDR3 DNA sequence: TGTGCCAGCAGCTTAGATAGCGCACTACGGCAAGAGACCCAGTACTTC. Encoded protein: CASSLDSALRQETQYF. The genes are TRBV7-2 and TRBJ2-5; TRBD2 is a possible D gene (5 bases). The CDR3 length is 16 residues. From germline, CDR1 is SGHTA and CDR2 FQGNSA. V shed 1 base and J shed 2 bases, with 14 bases lying between them.